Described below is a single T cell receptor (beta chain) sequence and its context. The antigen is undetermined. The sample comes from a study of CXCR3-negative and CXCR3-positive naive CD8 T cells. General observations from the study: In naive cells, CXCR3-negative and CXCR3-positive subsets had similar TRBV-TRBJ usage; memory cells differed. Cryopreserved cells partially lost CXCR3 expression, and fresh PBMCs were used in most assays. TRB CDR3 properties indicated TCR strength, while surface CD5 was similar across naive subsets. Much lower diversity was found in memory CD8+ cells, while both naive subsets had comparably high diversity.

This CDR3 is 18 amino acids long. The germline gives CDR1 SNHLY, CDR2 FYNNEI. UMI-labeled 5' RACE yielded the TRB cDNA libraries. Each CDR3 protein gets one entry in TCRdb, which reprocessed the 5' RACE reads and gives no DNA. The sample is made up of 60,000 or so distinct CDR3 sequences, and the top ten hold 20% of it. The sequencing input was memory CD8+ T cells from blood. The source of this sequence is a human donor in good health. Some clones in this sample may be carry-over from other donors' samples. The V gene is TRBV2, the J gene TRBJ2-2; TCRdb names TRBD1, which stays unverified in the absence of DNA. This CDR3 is CASSDATRTGMNTGELFF.